This TCR beta chain stems from a study of beta chain features in type 1 diabetes. In the study overall: Across every sample, some 110 million sorted cells were examined in total.

Only a few counts were recorded for this clone. The antigen remains undetermined. Overall study results and limits: In type 1 diabetes patients, VDJ junctions had fewer insertions; deletions at these junctions were more frequent. Shorter TCRB CDR3s, moderately but significantly so, marked every one of the four CD4+ subsets in Type 1 diabetes patients.

The authors reverse transcribed all of the isolated RNA, so sequencing captured expressed TCRB transcripts. Using immunoSEQ multiplex PCR, the repertoire was profiled, and TCRdb retains in-frame clones only, with some absent. The sample carries 120,000 or so clones, around 15% recorded once. Germline assignment: CDR1 MNHEY and CDR2 SVGAGI. With 2 bases clipped from V and 11 bases from J, the junction kept 6 bases outside the gene matches. CDR3 size: 14 residues. V and J are TRBV6-5 and TRBJ1-6; 7 positions agree with TRBD1. The source of this sequence is a man aged 18 to 30 with type 1 diabetes. The material sequenced was central memory CD4+ T cells from blood. Here the CDR3 reads CASSYPGTDAPLHF. The CDR3 DNA is TGTGCCAGCAGTTACCCCGGGACAGATGCACCCCTCCACTTT.